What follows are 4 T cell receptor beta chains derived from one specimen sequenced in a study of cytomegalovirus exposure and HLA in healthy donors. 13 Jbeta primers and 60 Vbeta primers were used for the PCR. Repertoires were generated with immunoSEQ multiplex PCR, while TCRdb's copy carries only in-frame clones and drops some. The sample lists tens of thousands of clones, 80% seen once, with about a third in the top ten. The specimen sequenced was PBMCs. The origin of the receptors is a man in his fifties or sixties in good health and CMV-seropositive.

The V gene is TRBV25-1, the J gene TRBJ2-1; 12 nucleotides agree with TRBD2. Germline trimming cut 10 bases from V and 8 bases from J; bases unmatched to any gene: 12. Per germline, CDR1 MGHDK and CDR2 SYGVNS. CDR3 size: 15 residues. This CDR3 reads CATSGLAGLGYEQFF. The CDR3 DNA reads TGTGCCACCTCCGGACTAGCGGGACTGGGCTATGAGCAGTTCTTC.

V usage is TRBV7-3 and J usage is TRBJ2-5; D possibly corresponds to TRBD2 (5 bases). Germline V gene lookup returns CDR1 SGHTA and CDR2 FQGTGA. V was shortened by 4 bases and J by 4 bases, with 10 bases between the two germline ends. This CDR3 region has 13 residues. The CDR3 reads CASSWRRGETQYF. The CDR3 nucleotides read TGTGCCAGCAGCTGGAGGAGAGGAGAGACCCAGTACTTC.

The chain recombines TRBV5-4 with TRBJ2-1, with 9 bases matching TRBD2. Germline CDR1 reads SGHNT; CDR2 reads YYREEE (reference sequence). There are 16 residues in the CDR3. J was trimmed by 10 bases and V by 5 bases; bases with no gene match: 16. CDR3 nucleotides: TGTGCCAGCAGGGATAGCGGGAGCCTCGCCGGGGGAGAGCAGTTCTTC. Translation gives CASRDSGSLAGGEQFF. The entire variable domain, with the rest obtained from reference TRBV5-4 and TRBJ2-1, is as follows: ETGVTQSPTHLIKTRGQQVTLRCSSQSGHNTVSWYQQALGQGPQFIFQYYREEENGRGNFPPRFSGLQFPNYSSELNVNALELDDSALYLCASRDSGSLAGGEQFFGPGTRLTVL.

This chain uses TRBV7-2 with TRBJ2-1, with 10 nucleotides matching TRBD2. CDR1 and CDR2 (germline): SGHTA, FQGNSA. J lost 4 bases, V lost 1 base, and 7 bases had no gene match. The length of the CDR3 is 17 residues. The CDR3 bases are TGTGCCAGCAGCTTAGTTTCCGTAGCGGGAGGATACAATGAGCAGTTCTTC. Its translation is CASSLVSVAGGYNEQFF.